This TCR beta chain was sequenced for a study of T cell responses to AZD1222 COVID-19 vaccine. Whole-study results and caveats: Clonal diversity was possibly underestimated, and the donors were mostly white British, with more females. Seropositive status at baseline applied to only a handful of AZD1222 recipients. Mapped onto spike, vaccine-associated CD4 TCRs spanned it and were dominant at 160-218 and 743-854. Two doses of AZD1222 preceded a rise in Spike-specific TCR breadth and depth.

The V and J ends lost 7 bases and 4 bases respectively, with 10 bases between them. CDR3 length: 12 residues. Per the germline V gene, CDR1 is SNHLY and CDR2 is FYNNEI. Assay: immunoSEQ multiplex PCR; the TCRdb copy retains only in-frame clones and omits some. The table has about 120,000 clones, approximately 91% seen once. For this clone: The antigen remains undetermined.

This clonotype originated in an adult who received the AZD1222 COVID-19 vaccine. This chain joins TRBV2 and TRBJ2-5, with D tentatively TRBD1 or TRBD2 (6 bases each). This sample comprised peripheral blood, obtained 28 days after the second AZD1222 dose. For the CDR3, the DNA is TGTGCCAGCAAGGGGGACTCAGAGACCCAGTACTTC. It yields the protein CASKGDSETQYF.